What follows are 32 T cell receptor beta chains derived from one specimen sequenced in a study of identical twins. TCRdb independently ran MiXCR on the 5' RACE reads; one entry per CDR3 protein. In the table there are hundreds of thousands of distinct CDR3 sequences, roughly 12% of which are singletons. This sample also appeared in a second study, on yellow fever vaccine responses in identical twins.

The sequencing input was PBMCs. Receptors originate from a woman aged 18-29 years in good health.

V and J are TRBV5-1 and TRBJ2-3; D is unclear. Germline V CDR1 and CDR2: SGHRS, YFSETQ. The CDR3 extends over 15 amino acids. V was trimmed by 0 bases and J by 6 bases, leaving 14 bases between them. CDR3 nucleotide sequence: TGCGCCAGCAGCTTGGAAGGGTATTCTCTGGATACGCAGTATTTT. It translates to CASSLEGYSLDTQYF.

The CDR3 region has the DNA TGTGCCAGCAGCTTAGTGTGGGGACTAGCGAGGGAGACCCAGTACTTC. Translation: CASSLVWGLARETQYF. This chain connects TRBV7-2 to TRBJ2-5; 10 bases map to TRBD2. From germline, CDR1 is SGHTA and CDR2 FQGNSA. V shed 1 base, J shed 5 bases, and the junction held 7 bases outside the gene matches. CDR3 length: 16 residues.

This clonotype occurred once. This chain connects TRBV18 to TRBJ2-6; TRBD1 aligns across 7 bases. Per the germline V gene, CDR1 is KGHSH and CDR2 is LQKENI. J was trimmed by 0 bases and V by 5 bases; bases with no gene match: 10. This CDR3 has 18 amino acids. The CDR3 spells CASSATGPPSSGANVLTF. The DNA for the CDR3 is TGTGCCAGCTCAGCGACAGGGCCGCCTAGCTCTGGGGCCAACGTCCTGACTTTC.

The gene calls are TRBV20-1 and TRBJ2-1; D call uncertain. CDR3 length: 14 amino acids. The V gene lost 3 bases and the J gene lost 6 bases, with 15 bases spanning the gap. Germline CDR1 is DFQATT and CDR2 is SNEGSKA (reference sequence). The CDR3 coding sequence is TGCAGTGCTAGTTTCCCACAACGATTCAATGAGCAGTTCTTC. This translates into CSASFPQRFNEQFF.

The table lists this clonotype with many counts. This rearrangement joins TRBV25-1 to TRBJ2-1, with 9 bases fitting TRBD2. CDR3 length: 16 residues. The V gene's germline CDR1 is MGHDK and CDR2 SYGVNS. After removal of 4 bases from V and 1 base from J, the junction contained 5 bases not matched to a gene. The CDR3 nucleotides read TGTGCCAGCAGTGGGTTAGCGGGAGTTTCCTACAATGAGCAGTTCTTC. Residues: CASSGLAGVSYNEQFF.

This clonotype has at least ten counts. The genes are TRBV20-1 and TRBJ1-5; no clear D. Between the trimmed V and J ends, which lost 1 base and 2 bases, there was a span of 9 bases. This CDR3 is built from 14 residues. The germline V gene encodes CDR1 DFQATT and CDR2 SNEGSKA (reference sequence). CDR3 sequence reads: CSARAVMGNQPQHF. The CDR3 DNA is TGCAGTGCTAGAGCTGTGATGGGCAATCAGCCCCAGCATTTT.

V usage is TRBV15 and J usage is TRBJ2-7; 7 positions agree with TRBD1. The V gene's germline CDR1 is LNHNV and CDR2 YYDKDF (reference sequence). J was trimmed by 2 bases and V by 4 bases; bases with no gene match: 5. The CDR3 totals 14 residues. The CDR3, as DNA: TGTGCCACCAGCAAAAGGGACAGCACCTACGAGCAGTACTTC. This translates into CATSKRDSTYEQYF.

The CDR3: CASSFSQGGYEQYF. CDR3 sequence (DNA): TGTGCCAGCAGCTTCTCACAGGGGGGCTACGAGCAGTACTTC. The chain is built from TRBV7-9 and TRBJ2-7; 8 bases match TRBD1. Losses at the gene ends were 3 bases for V and 3 bases for J; bases not matched to a gene: 4. The V gene's germline CDR1 is SEHNR and CDR2 FQNEAQ (reference sequence). The CDR3 consists of 14 residues.

The V call is TRBV11-2, the J call TRBJ1-1; D remains unclear. Germline loops: CDR1 SGHAT, CDR2 FQNNGV. V lost 5 bases and J lost 11, with 15 bases in between. The length of the CDR3 is 12 residues. In DNA form, the CDR3 reads TGTGCCAGCAGCCCCGATCGGGCGCGCGCTTTCTTT. Translating gives CASSPDRARAFF.

There are a few counts of this clonotype. This sequence joins TRBV25-1 and TRBJ2-2; 8 positions match TRBD2. The germline CDR1 and CDR2 sequences are MGHDK and SYGVNS. The CDR3 runs to 14 residues. Trimming removed 2 bases from V and 6 bases from J; junction bases left unmatched: 2. The CDR3 loop is CASSEGLASGELFF. The DNA of the CDR3 is TGTGCCAGCAGTGAAGGACTAGCATCCGGGGAGCTGTTTTTT.

This CDR3 is CASSPESRSYEQYV. For the CDR3, the DNA is TGCGCCAGCAGCCCGGAGTCCAGGTCCTACGAGCAGTACGTC. The rearrangement uses TRBV4-1 and TRBJ2-7; no reliable D call. V dropped 4 bases and J dropped 1 base, with 11 bases sitting between them. The CDR3 spans 14 residues. Per the germline V gene, CDR1 is MGHRA and CDR2 is YSYEKL.

This chain connects TRBV6-2 or TRBV6-3 to TRBJ2-3; possible D gene TRBD1, 5 bases. Germline lookup yields CDR1 MNHEY and CDR2 SVGEGT. V shed 1 base and J shed 11 bases, with 16 bases lying between them. This CDR3 has 14 amino acids. The CDR3 DNA sequence: TGTGCCAGCAGTTACTTAGACAGCACAGATCAGCAGTATTTT. Translating gives CASSYLDSTDQQYF.

This clonotype occurred many times. V gene TRBV12-3 or TRBV12-4 combines with J gene TRBJ2-5; D not certain. There are 12 residues in the CDR3. The V end was cut by 5 bases, the J end by 5 bases, with 9 bases between. The CDR3 here is CASSLSGETQYF. The CDR3 DNA follows: TGTGCCAGCAGTCTTAGTGGCGAGACCCAGTACTTC.

The chain carries TRBV12-3 or TRBV12-4 and TRBJ1-2; the match to TRBD1 covers 7 bases. With V trimmed by 5 bases and J by 5 bases, 14 bases remained unmatched. The CDR3 consists of 16 residues. This CDR3 is CASSPLDRVLFYGYTF. The CDR3 DNA reads as TGTGCCAGCAGTCCGCTAGACAGGGTCTTGTTTTATGGCTACACCTTC.

This chain links TRBV12-3 or TRBV12-4 with TRBJ2-1; D unclear. The CDR3 runs 14 residues. V gave up 5 bases and J gave up 4 bases, with 12 bases separating them. The CDR3 DNA reads as TGTGCCAGCAGTCCGGCGGCCGGGTACAATGAGCAGTTCTTC. Its protein product is CASSPAAGYNEQFF.

This clonotype showed up just a few times. The rearrangement uses TRBV15 and TRBJ2-5, with 8 nucleotides matching TRBD1. The trim removed 0 bases at V and 5 bases at J, leaving 11 bases unmatched. Germline lookup yields CDR1 LNHNV and CDR2 YYDKDF (reference sequence). This CDR3 comprises 17 residues. DNA of the CDR3: TGTGCCACCAGCAGAGATAAGGGAAGGGGACAGGCGGAGACCCAGTACTTC. It specifies CATSRDKGRGQAETQYF.

The genes are TRBV28 and TRBJ2-7; 11 bases line up with TRBD2. The CDR3 loop spans 17 amino acids. The V and J ends lost 5 bases and 4 bases, in that order; junction bases with no gene match: 13. Germline-derived CDR1 and CDR2 are MDHEN and SYDVKM. In DNA, the CDR3 is TGTGCCAGCAGTGGTCTAGCGGGAGGCGGGGTACCGTACGAGCAGTACTTC. Translated, it gives CASSGLAGGGVPYEQYF.

The chain is built from TRBV12-5 and TRBJ2-5; D not certain. The ends were cut back, 6 bases at V and 2 bases at J, with 28 bases in the middle. The CDR3 loop spans 19 amino acids. Germline assignment: CDR1 LGHNT and CDR2 FRNRAP. The CDR3 region is CASGHAKPTVGESQETQYF. In nucleotides, the CDR3 is TGTGCTAGTGGACACGCGAAACCCACCGTTGGGGAAAGTCAAGAGACCCAGTACTTC.

This clonotype was recorded a few times. This sequence joins TRBV5-1 and TRBJ2-2; 14 nucleotides line up with TRBD2. V shed 2 bases, J shed 7 bases, and the junction held 4 bases outside the gene matches. The CDR3 is 16 amino acids. Germline lookup yields CDR1 SGHRS and CDR2 YFSETQ. The CDR3 region has the DNA TGCGCCAGCAGCTTACCGGGACTAGCGGGAGTCGGGGAGCTGTTTTTT. It encodes CASSLPGLAGVGELFF.

This clonotype occurred a few times. The rearrangement joins TRBV12-3 or TRBV12-4 to TRBJ1-5; 9 bases are shared with TRBD1. The ends lost 5 bases at V and 7 bases at J; junction bases unmatched: 9. This CDR3 contains 15 residues. The CDR3 here is CASSPGQGSGQPQHF. As DNA, the CDR3 is TGTGCCAGCAGTCCGGGACAGGGAAGTGGACAGCCCCAGCATTTT.

This rearrangement joins TRBV2 to TRBJ2-5, with TRBD2 identical over 9 bases. This CDR3 is built from 16 residues. The trim removed 0 bases at V and 6 bases at J, leaving 8 bases unmatched. CDR1 is SNHLY, CDR2 FYNNEI, per germline. CDR3 protein: CASSEAGSGRLQTQYF. Here the CDR3 DNA reads TGTGCCAGCAGTGAAGCAGGGAGCGGGAGGTTGCAGACCCAGTACTTC.

This clonotype turned up a few times. The rearrangement joins TRBV6-5 to TRBJ2-7, with 10 bases fitting TRBD2. J gave up 0 bases and V 8 bases, and 4 bases lay outside the gene matches. The CDR3 length is 14 residues. Germline CDR1 MNHEY, CDR2 SVGAGI. CDR3 DNA sequence: TGTGCCAGCCGTACTAGCGGGAACTCCTACGAGCAGTACTTC. It specifies CASRTSGNSYEQYF.

The chain uses TRBV28 and TRBJ2-2, with D tentatively TRBD1 (5 bases). Per germline, CDR1 MDHEN and CDR2 SYDVKM. Trimming took 5 bases from V and 7 from J, leaving 14 bases between them. The CDR3 sequence is 14 residues long. CDR3: CASSPATGIGELFF. In nucleotides, the CDR3 is TGTGCCAGCAGTCCAGCCACAGGAATCGGGGAGCTGTTTTTT.

This clonotype has more than one count but fewer than ten. The chain links TRBV4-2 to TRBJ2-7; D remains unclear. Trimming left V 4 bases short and J 2 bases short, with 9 bases between. CDR1 and CDR2 from the germline V gene are LGHNA and YNFKEQ. CDR3 length: 13 residues. In nucleotides, the CDR3 is TGTGCCAGCAGCCGAGAAAGGGCCTACGAGCAGTACTTC. This sequence encodes CASSRERAYEQYF.

This clonotype was observed a handful of times. The J gene is TRBJ2-7, the V gene TRBV10-3; 9 bases agree with TRBD1. Losses at the gene ends were 9 bases for V and 0 bases for J; bases not matched to a gene: 6. Germline lookup yields CDR1 ENHRY and CDR2 SYGVKD. This CDR3 region has 14 residues. CDR3 loop: CAIKGQGSSYEQYV. In DNA form, the CDR3 reads TGTGCCATTAAGGGACAGGGAAGCTCCTACGAGCAGTACGTC.

The J gene is TRBJ2-5, the V gene TRBV2; the match to TRBD2 covers 12 bases. The CDR3 consists of 19 residues. With V trimmed by 4 bases and J by 0 bases, 12 bases remained unmatched. Germline-derived CDR1 and CDR2 are SNHLY and FYNNEI. In DNA form, the CDR3 reads TGTGCCAGCAGTGCACCTAGCGGGGGGGCCTATTGGAACCAAGAGACCCAGTACTTC. This encodes CASSAPSGGAYWNQETQYF. The complete variable domain, with remaining parts taken from reference TRBV2 and TRBJ2-5, reads EPEVTQTPSHQVTQMGQEVILRCVPISNHLYFYWYRQILGQKVEFLVSFYNNEISEKSEIFDDQFSVERPDGSNFTLKIRSTKLEDSAMYFCASSAPSGGAYWNQETQYFGPGTRLLVL.

At least ten counts were recorded for this clonotype. The rearrangement links TRBV7-9 to TRBJ2-3; no clear D. Germline-derived CDR1 and CDR2 are SEHNR and FQNEAQ (reference sequence). Trimming cost V 5 bases and J 2 bases, with 14 bases left between them. This CDR3 is 15 amino acids long. The CDR3 coding sequence is TGTGCCAGCAGCCCACCGGGTTCTACCACAGATACGCAGTATTTT. As protein: CASSPPGSTTDTQYF.

This clonotype was recorded many times. The chain recombines TRBV9 with TRBJ2-2; a possible D gene is TRBD2 (5 bases). Trimming removed 2 bases at V and 4 bases at J, with 12 bases between. Germline CDR1 SGDLS, CDR2 YYNGEE. The CDR3 covers 15 residues. CDR3 residues: CASSVAGYITGELFF. CDR3 coding DNA: TGTGCCAGCAGCGTTGCGGGCTATATCACCGGGGAGCTGTTTTTT.

This clonotype has ten or more counts. The V gene is TRBV11-2, the J gene TRBJ2-2; TRBD2 matches 10 bases. The CDR3 totals 18 residues. Losses at the gene ends were 3 bases for V and 1 base for J; bases not matched to a gene: 8. Germline CDR1 reads SGHAT; CDR2 reads FQNNGV. In nucleotides, the CDR3 is TGTGCCAGCAGCTTTCTAGCGGGAGATTCGCGGAACACCGGGGAGCTGTTTTTT. Amino acids: CASSFLAGDSRNTGELFF.

The table lists this clonotype with many counts. The chain uses TRBV27 and TRBJ2-7; D is undetermined. Germline V CDR1 and CDR2: MNHEY, SMNVEV (reference sequence). This CDR3 has 13 amino acids. V was clipped by 6 bases and J by 3 bases, with 12 bases between them. This CDR3 reads CASSRTFLYEQYV. CDR3 bases: TGTGCCAGCAGCCGGACCTTTCTCTACGAGCAGTACGTC.

This clonotype was picked up a small number of times. The V call is TRBV20-1, the J call TRBJ1-5; 8 bases fit TRBD1. The CDR3 is 16 residues long. Losses at the gene ends were 2 bases for V and 2 bases for J; bases not matched to a gene: 8. Germline CDR1 and CDR2: DFQATT and SNEGSKA (reference sequence). The CDR3 nucleotides are TGCAGTGCTAGAAGTCAGGGGGCTAGGGGCAATCAGCCCCAGCATTTT. Translated, it gives CSARSQGARGNQPQHF.

This clonotype was observed a handful of times. The chain couples TRBV28 to TRBJ2-1, with TRBD1 matching over 7 bases. V trimming: 7 bases; J trimming: 4 bases; junction bases outside the gene matches: 4. From germline, CDR1 is MDHEN and CDR2 SYDVKM. This CDR3 is 13 amino acids long. This chain's CDR3 is CASMTGPYNEQFF. The CDR3 DNA reads TGTGCCAGCATGACAGGGCCTTACAATGAGCAGTTCTTC.